This record concerns one T cell receptor (beta chain) sequence. Combining a sample-barcoded 5' primer with a J-beta primer mix, a second PCR ran for 7 to 11 cycles. From the 5' RACE reads, TCRdb called clonotypes with MiXCR, one entry per CDR3 protein. The data show fewer than 2,000,000 distinct CDR3 sequences, about 39% seen once. This record comes from a study of blood T cells in healthy people across ages. Study-level background: Per two T cells, about one barcoded beta molecule was captured through template switching.

This CDR3 has 16 amino acids. V shed 5 bases, J shed 5 bases, and the junction held 11 bases outside the gene matches. Germline CDR1 reads SGHTA; CDR2 reads FQGNSA. The receptor comes from a human donor in good health. The gene calls are TRBV7-2 and TRBJ2-2; 7 nucleotides match TRBD2. The specimen was blood. This CDR3 reads CASSRRTSSATGELFF. CDR3 DNA sequence: TGTGCCAGCAGCCGTCGGACTAGTTCGGCGACCGGGGAGCTGTTTTTT.